These 7 T cell receptor beta chains share one sample of origin, sequenced in a study of blood T cell repertoires in COVID-19. The protocol was immunoSEQ multiplex PCR, while the TCRdb copy is restricted to in-frame clones and leaves out a portion. The table records approximately 200,000 clones, approximately 85% of them present only once. Sample: peripheral blood. Every receptor here comes from a man aged 60-69 years with acute or convalescent COVID-19.

The chain uses TRBV6-1 and TRBJ2-3, with TRBD2 identical over 14 bases. The V segment lost 3 bases and the J segment 5 bases; nucleotides outside the gene matches: 10. This CDR3 region has 18 residues. The germline CDR1 and CDR2 sequences are MNHNS and SASEGT. CDR3 amino acids: CASSELKQGLAGVDTQYF. Written as DNA, the CDR3 is TGTGCCAGCAGTGAGCTCAAACAGGGACTAGCGGGAGTAGATACGCAGTATTTT.

In the case of this clone: Relative to the germline gene, one junction end is altered; a read error may explain this. The chain employs TRBV6-2 or TRBV6-3 and TRBJ1-1, with no clear D. Germline CDR1 MNHEY, CDR2 SVGEGT. There are 16 residues in the CDR3. The CDR3 is CANSYSPPGRDTEAFF. The CDR3 DNA reads as TGTGCCAACAGTTACTCGCCCCCGGGGAGGGACACTGAAGCTTTCTTT.

The rearrangement links TRBV6-2 or TRBV6-3 to TRBJ2-7, with 7 nucleotides matching TRBD2. The junction had 7 bases not matched to a gene; V was cut back by 2 bases and J by 6 bases. The CDR3 runs to 14 residues. Germline V CDR1 and CDR2: MNHEY, SVGEGT. The CDR3 nucleotides read TGTGCCAGCAGTTACAACGGCGGGAGCGGCGAGCAGTACTTC. It yields the protein CASSYNGGSGEQYF.

This clone is a singleton in its sample. The chain joins TRBV27 to TRBJ1-2; a possible D gene is TRBD1 (6 bases). CDR1 is MNHEY, CDR2 SMNVEV, per germline (reference sequence). This CDR3 has 16 amino acids. Trimming took 5 bases from V and 0 from J, leaving 16 bases between them. The CDR3 loop reads CASSQGGSRANYGYTF. CDR3 coding DNA: TGTGCCAGCAGTCAAGGGGGTTCTCGAGCTAACTATGGCTACACCTTC.

The chain uses TRBV7-2 and TRBJ2-7; 11 positions agree with TRBD1. CDR1 SGHTA and CDR2 FQGNSA come from the germline V gene. The CDR3 runs 15 residues. The V segment lost 6 bases and the J segment 3 bases; nucleotides outside the gene matches: 7. CDR3 loop: CASRKDGTGGYEQYF. The CDR3 region has the DNA TGTGCCAGCAGAAAGGATGGGACAGGGGGCTACGAGCAGTACTTC.

This clone was observed once. The chain combines TRBV11-2 with TRBJ2-3; possible D gene TRBD1, 5 bases. Germline CDR1 is SGHAT and CDR2 is FQNNGV. The CDR3 is 20 amino acids. With 0 bases removed from V and 1 base from J, the gap between germline ends came to 23 bases. In DNA, the CDR3 is TGTGCCAGCAGCTTAGATCCTACGAACAGGCCACTCAAAGGCACAGATACGCAGTATTTT. This translates into CASSLDPTNRPLKGTDTQYF.

The chain links TRBV10-3 to TRBJ2-3, with D tentatively TRBD1 (5 bases). V was clipped by 0 bases and J by 5 bases, with 12 bases between them. CDR3 size: 15 residues. Germline V CDR1 and CDR2: ENHRY, SYGVKD. Here the CDR3 reads CAISESGLRGDTQYF. DNA of the CDR3: TGTGCCATCAGTGAGTCGGGGCTCCGAGGAGATACGCAGTATTTT.